Listed below are T cell receptor beta chains from one sample, sequenced in a study of cytomegalovirus exposure and HLA in healthy donors. Clones were read by immunoSEQ multiplex PCR, and TCRdb kept only the in-frame ones, dropping some. The sample carries about 170,000 clones, approximately 70% recorded once. The specimen sequenced was PBMCs. The source is a man in his forties in good health and CMV-seropositive. Both conserved end residues are part of each CDR3. Each record gives: J gene, clone size, D gene, V gene, CDR3 protein, CDR3 DNA. The D gene is left open where the match is weak. Clone size is stated in some rows and not others, as once, few, many or a class when expanded.

J gene: TRBJ1-4; clone size: -; D gene: TRBD1; V gene: TRBV14; CDR3 protein: CASRETGNEKLFF; CDR3 DNA: TGTGCCAGCAGGGAGACAGGGAACGAAAAACTGTTTTTT
J gene: TRBJ1-1; clone size: few; D gene: -; V gene: TRBV6-1; CDR3 protein: CASSRQMNTEAFF; CDR3 DNA: TGTGCCAGCAGCAGACAGATGAACACTGAAGCTTTCTTT
J gene: TRBJ2-5; clone size: -; D gene: -; V gene: TRBV12-5; CDR3 protein: CASGLGNQETQYF; CDR3 DNA: TGTGCTAGTGGCCTCGGTAACCAAGAGACCCAGTACTTC
J gene: TRBJ2-1; clone size: -; D gene: -; V gene: TRBV25-1; CDR3 protein: CASSEFRTGNEQFF; CDR3 DNA: TGTGCCAGCAGTGAATTTCGTACGGGAAATGAGCAGTTCTTC
J gene: TRBJ1-1; clone size: -; D gene: TRBD1; V gene: TRBV6-1; CDR3 protein: CASSRDRALTEAFF; CDR3 DNA: TGTGCCAGCAGTAGGGACAGGGCTTTAACTGAAGCTTTCTTT
J gene: TRBJ2-2; clone size: -; D gene: -; V gene: TRBV19; CDR3 protein: CASSSRRGANTGELFF; CDR3 DNA: TGTGCCAGTAGCAGCAGGAGGGGCGCGAACACCGGGGAGCTGTTTTTT
J gene: TRBJ1-4; clone size: -; D gene: -; V gene: TRBV6-6; CDR3 protein: CASSPGGGSEKLFF; CDR3 DNA: TGTGCCAGCAGCCCCGGGGGGGGATCTGAAAAACTGTTTTTT
J gene: TRBJ1-1; clone size: -; D gene: -; V gene: TRBV28; CDR3 protein: CASKLTGMAFF; CDR3 DNA: TGTGCCAGCAAATTAACAGGGATGGCTTTCTTT
J gene: TRBJ2-7; clone size: -; D gene: TRBD1; V gene: TRBV5-1; CDR3 protein: CASSLGDSHAYEQYF; CDR3 DNA: TGCGCCAGCAGCTTGGGGGACAGCCATGCCTACGAGCAGTACTTC
J gene: TRBJ1-1; clone size: few; D gene: -; V gene: TRBV7-8; CDR3 protein: CASSLGPGTGNTEAFF; CDR3 DNA: TGTGCCAGCAGCTTAGGGCCAGGGACTGGGAACACTGAAGCTTTCTTT
J gene: TRBJ1-1; clone size: few; D gene: -; V gene: TRBV2; CDR3 protein: CASTRFFMNTEAFF; CDR3 DNA: TGTGCCAGCACGAGGTTTTTCATGAACACTGAAGCTTTCTTT
J gene: TRBJ2-1; clone size: -; D gene: TRBD2; V gene: TRBV15; CDR3 protein: CATSKPGGASYNEQFF; CDR3 DNA: TGTGCCACCAGCAAACCCGGGGGGGCTAGCTACAATGAGCAGTTCTTC
J gene: TRBJ1-1; clone size: -; D gene: -; V gene: TRBV11-2; CDR3 protein: CASTRMNTEAFF; CDR3 DNA: TGTGCCAGCACGCGGATGAACACTGAAGCTTTCTTT
J gene: TRBJ2-7; clone size: once; D gene: TRBD1; V gene: TRBV29-1; CDR3 protein: CSVGGRRDRRTYEQYF; CDR3 DNA: TGCAGCGTTGGGGGCCGCCGGGACAGGCGTACCTACGAGCAGTACTTC
J gene: TRBJ2-1; clone size: -; D gene: -; V gene: TRBV6-1; CDR3 protein: CASRAGLVINEQFF; CDR3 DNA: TGTGCCAGCAGGGCAGGGTTAGTCATTAATGAGCAGTTCTTC
J gene: TRBJ2-2; clone size: -; D gene: -; V gene: TRBV7-9; CDR3 protein: CASRGDRNDRNTGELFF; CDR3 DNA: TGTGCATCGCGGGGGGACAGAAACGACCGAAACACCGGGGAGCTGTTTTTT
J gene: TRBJ2-7; clone size: -; D gene: -; V gene: TRBV7-9; CDR3 protein: CASSPPSGEQYF; CDR3 DNA: TGTGCCAGCAGCCCACCTAGTGGCGAGCAGTACTTC
J gene: TRBJ1-1; clone size: -; D gene: -; V gene: TRBV6-6; CDR3 protein: CATARELAYTEAFF; CDR3 DNA: TGTGCCACCGCCCGGGAGCTGGCTTACACTGAAGCTTTCTTT
J gene: TRBJ2-7; clone size: -; D gene: -; V gene: TRBV9; CDR3 protein: CASSVGEEAAGPKSYEQYF; CDR3 DNA: TGTGCCAGCAGCGTAGGCGAGGAGGCCGCGGGGCCTAAGTCCTACGAGCAGTACTTC
J gene: TRBJ1-5; clone size: few; D gene: -; V gene: TRBV4-2; CDR3 protein: CASSQGAGSNQPQHF; CDR3 DNA: TGTGCCAGCAGCCAAGGGGCGGGGAGCAATCAGCCCCAGCATTTT
J gene: TRBJ2-7; clone size: -; D gene: TRBD2; V gene: TRBV6-6; CDR3 protein: CASSSSGGPLSEQYF; CDR3 DNA: TGTGCCAGCAGTTCTAGCGGGGGGCCCCTTAGCGAGCAGTACTTC
J gene: TRBJ2-7; clone size: -; D gene: TRBD1; V gene: TRBV6-6; CDR3 protein: CASSWTGGFSHEQYF; CDR3 DNA: TGTGCCAGCAGTTGGACAGGGGGCTTCTCCCACGAGCAGTACTTC
J gene: TRBJ2-3; clone size: -; D gene: TRBD2; V gene: TRBV7-3; CDR3 protein: CASSPGLAADTQYF; CDR3 DNA: TGTGCCAGCAGCCCCGGACTAGCGGCAGATACGCAGTATTTT
J gene: TRBJ1-1; clone size: -; D gene: -; V gene: TRBV11-2; CDR3 protein: CASSLDRANTEAFF; CDR3 DNA: TGTGCCAGCAGCTTAGACAGGGCGAACACTGAAGCTTTCTTT
J gene: TRBJ2-7; clone size: -; D gene: TRBD1; V gene: TRBV19; CDR3 protein: CASSIKWRGQGFYEQYF; CDR3 DNA: TGTGCCAGTAGTATAAAATGGCGGGGACAGGGCTTTTACGAGCAGTACTTC
J gene: TRBJ2-7; clone size: few; D gene: TRBD2; V gene: TRBV6-1; CDR3 protein: CASSLAGGSYEQYF; CDR3 DNA: TGTGCCAGCAGTTTAGCGGGGGGCTCCTACGAGCAGTACTTC
J gene: TRBJ1-6; clone size: -; D gene: TRBD1; V gene: TRBV2; CDR3 protein: CASSGGQGVSPLHF; CDR3 DNA: TGTGCCAGCAGTGGGGGACAGGGTGTTTCACCCCTCCACTTT
J gene: TRBJ1-1; clone size: -; D gene: -; V gene: TRBV5-4; CDR3 protein: CASSQDPARRGTEAFF; CDR3 DNA: TGTGCCAGCAGCCAAGACCCTGCCCGGCGGGGCACTGAAGCTTTCTTT
J gene: TRBJ2-7; clone size: -; D gene: -; V gene: TRBV9; CDR3 protein: CASSSGQGDTYEQYF; CDR3 DNA: TGTGCCAGCAGCTCCGGACAAGGGGATACCTACGAGCAGTACTTC